This TCR beta chain appears in the sequencing data of a study of blood T cell repertoires in COVID-19. Overall study context: T cells, B-cell-depleted T cells, or PBMCs provided the cDNA or gDNA that served as material.

In the original analysis: Amplification of reference gene primers provided the estimated nucleated cell counts. Some clones are missing from TCRdb's copy, which holds only in-frame ones; the method was immunoSEQ multiplex PCR. V and J calls and clone size come straight from that table; D and trimming were deduced from the DNA. The repertoire includes roughly 150,000 clones, more than 65% of them detected once, and approximately 8% sits in the top ten. Germline V gives CDR1 SGDLS, CDR2 YYNGEE. This CDR3 is 15 amino acids long. Trimming removed 0 bases from V and 3 bases from J, with 10 bases in between.

The sequenced sample was peripheral blood. The receptor's source is a human donor in a cohort sampled during active COVID-19. This rearrangement joins TRBV9 to TRBJ2-1; the D gene is possibly TRBD2 (6 bases). The CDR3 reads CASSVVAGLYNEQFF. The CDR3 coding sequence is TGTGCCAGCAGCGTAGTGGCGGGGCTCTACAATGAGCAGTTCTTC.